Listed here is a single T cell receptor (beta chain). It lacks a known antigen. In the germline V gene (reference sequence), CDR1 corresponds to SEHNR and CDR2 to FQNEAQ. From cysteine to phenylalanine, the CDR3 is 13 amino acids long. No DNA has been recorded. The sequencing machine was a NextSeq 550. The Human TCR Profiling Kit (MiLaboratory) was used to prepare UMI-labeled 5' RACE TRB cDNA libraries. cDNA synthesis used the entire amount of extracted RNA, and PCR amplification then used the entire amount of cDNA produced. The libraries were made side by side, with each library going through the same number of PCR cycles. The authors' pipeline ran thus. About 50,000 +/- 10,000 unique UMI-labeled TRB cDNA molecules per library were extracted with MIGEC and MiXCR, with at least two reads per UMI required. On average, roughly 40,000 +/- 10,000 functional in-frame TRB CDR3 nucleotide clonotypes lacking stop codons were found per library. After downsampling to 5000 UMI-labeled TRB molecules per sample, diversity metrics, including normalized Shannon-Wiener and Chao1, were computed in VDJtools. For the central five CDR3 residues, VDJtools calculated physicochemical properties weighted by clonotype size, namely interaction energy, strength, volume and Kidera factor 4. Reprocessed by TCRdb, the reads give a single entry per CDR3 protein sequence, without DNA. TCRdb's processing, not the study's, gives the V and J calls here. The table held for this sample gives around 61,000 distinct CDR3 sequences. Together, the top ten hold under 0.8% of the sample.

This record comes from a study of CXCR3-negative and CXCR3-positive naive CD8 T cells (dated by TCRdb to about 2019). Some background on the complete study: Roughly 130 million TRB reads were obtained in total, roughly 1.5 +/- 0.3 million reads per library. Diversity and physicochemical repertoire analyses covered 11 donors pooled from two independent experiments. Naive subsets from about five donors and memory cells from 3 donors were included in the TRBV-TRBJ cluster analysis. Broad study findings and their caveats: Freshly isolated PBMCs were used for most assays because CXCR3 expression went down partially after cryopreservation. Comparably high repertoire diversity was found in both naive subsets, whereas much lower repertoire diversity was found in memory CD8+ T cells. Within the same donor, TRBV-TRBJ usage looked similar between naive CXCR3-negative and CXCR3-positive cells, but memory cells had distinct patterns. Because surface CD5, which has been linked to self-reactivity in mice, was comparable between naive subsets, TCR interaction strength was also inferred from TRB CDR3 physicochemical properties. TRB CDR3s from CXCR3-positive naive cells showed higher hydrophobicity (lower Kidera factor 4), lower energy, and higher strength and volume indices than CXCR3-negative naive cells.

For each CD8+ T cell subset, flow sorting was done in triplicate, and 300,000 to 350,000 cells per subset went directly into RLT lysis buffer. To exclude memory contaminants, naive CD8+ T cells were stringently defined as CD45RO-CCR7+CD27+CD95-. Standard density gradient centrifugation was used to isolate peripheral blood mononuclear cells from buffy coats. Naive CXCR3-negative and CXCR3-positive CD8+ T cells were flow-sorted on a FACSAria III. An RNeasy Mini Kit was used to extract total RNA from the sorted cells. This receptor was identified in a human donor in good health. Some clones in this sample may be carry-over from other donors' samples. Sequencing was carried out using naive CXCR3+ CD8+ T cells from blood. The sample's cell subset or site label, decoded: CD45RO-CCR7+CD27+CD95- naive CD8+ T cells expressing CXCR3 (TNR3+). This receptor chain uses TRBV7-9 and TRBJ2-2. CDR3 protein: CASSFPFTGELFF. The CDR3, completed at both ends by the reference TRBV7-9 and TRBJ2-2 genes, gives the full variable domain DTGVSQNPRHKITKRGQNVTFRCDPISEHNRLYWYRQTLGQGPEFLTYFQNEAQLEKSRLLSDRFSAERPKGSFSTLEIQRTEQGDSAMYLCASSFPFTGELFFGEGSRLTVL.